What follows are 13 T cell receptor beta chains derived from one specimen sequenced in a study of OX40 agonist ivuxolimab in advanced cancers. Libraries were made using the immunoSEQ multiplex PCR assay. TCRdb took over this immuneACCESS table, retaining in-frame rearrangements with V and J assigned. Such tables are incomplete; in checked studies, under half of the missing clones stem from an unresolved V gene, and the remainder is unexplained. For this sample the table gives nearly 65,000 clones, of which roughly nine tenths were detected only once. The ten largest clones represent less than 5% of the sample. The sample was CD4+ or CD8+ T cells sorted from blood, taken in a trial of the OX40 agonist ivuxolimab. The receptors stem from an adult with an advanced solid tumor such as melanoma, head and neck, liver or kidney cancer.

The chain joins TRBV6-5 to TRBJ2-2; weak D call: TRBD1 (5 bases). Trimming took 6 bases from V and 5 from J, leaving 7 bases between them. The CDR3 is 12 amino acids. CDR1 and CDR2 (germline): MNHEY, SVGAGI. The CDR3 DNA reads TGTGCCAGCAGACAGGAGACCGGGGAGCTGTTTTTT. Translation: CASRQETGELFF.

The chain couples TRBV9 to TRBJ1-1; unclear D gene. V lost 3 bases and J 3 bases, leaving 9 bases between the germline ends. The CDR3 length is 13 residues. Germline values: CDR1 SGDLS, CDR2 YYNGEE. CDR3 in amino acids: CASSGNAYTEAFF. CDR3 in DNA: TGTGCCAGCAGCGGCAACGCCTACACTGAAGCTTTCTTT.

This CDR3 reads CSVEREGANTEAFF. The CDR3 DNA follows: TGCAGCGTTGAAAGAGAGGGGGCAAACACTGAAGCTTTCTTT. The chain is built from TRBV29-1 and TRBJ1-1; 7 bases match TRBD1. The germline V gene encodes CDR1 SQVTM and CDR2 ANQGSEA. This CDR3 has 14 amino acids. V gave up 2 bases and J gave up 2 bases; unmatched junction bases: 5. Full variable domain (missing parts from reference TRBV29-1 and TRBJ1-1): SAVISQKPSRDICQRGTSLTIQCQVDSQVTMMFWYRQQPGQSLTLIATANQGSEATYESGFVIDKFPISRPNLTFSTLTVSNMSPEDSSIYLCSVEREGANTEAFFGQGTRLTVV.

The V gene is TRBV27, the J gene TRBJ1-5; no clear D gene. The ends were cut back, 7 bases at V and 3 bases at J, with 13 bases in the middle. The CDR3 is 14 residues long. Germline V gives CDR1 MNHEY, CDR2 SMNVEV (reference sequence). The CDR3 coding sequence is TGTGCCAGCAACCTTTATGGGAACAATCAGCCCCAGCATTTT. Translating gives CASNLYGNNQPQHF.

The chain combines TRBV5-6 with TRBJ2-3, with 11 bases identical to TRBD2. The CDR3 spans 17 residues. With V trimmed by 0 bases and J by 2 bases, 5 bases remained unmatched. Germline loops: CDR1 SGHDT, CDR2 YYEEEE. The CDR3 nucleotides are TGTGCCAGCAGCTTGGAGACTAGCGGGGATCTCACAGATACGCAGTATTTT. It specifies CASSLETSGDLTDTQYF.

This rearrangement joins TRBV5-4 to TRBJ2-7; perhaps TRBD2 as D (5 bases). V shed 3 bases and J shed 0 bases, with 16 bases lying between them. The CDR3 consists of 16 residues. Germline CDR1 reads SGHNT; CDR2 reads YYREEE (reference sequence). The CDR3 protein is CASSSSSGLSSYEQYF. The CDR3 nucleotides are TGTGCCAGCAGCTCGTCGAGCGGCCTCAGCTCCTACGAGCAGTACTTC.

The chain carries TRBV7-8 and TRBJ2-7; a possible D gene is TRBD2 (6 bases). Trimming shortened V by 4 bases and J by 6 bases, and 22 bases separated the two germline ends. Looked up from germline, CDR1 is SGHVS and CDR2 is FQNEAQ. The CDR3 runs to 16 residues. In DNA form, the CDR3 reads TGTGCCAGCAGCTCAAGTCTTAGCGGAATGTTCGCCGAGCAGTACTTC. This translates into CASSSSLSGMFAEQYF.

The gene calls are TRBV29-1 and TRBJ1-1; D is ambiguous. The ends were cut back, 8 bases at V and 1 base at J, with 17 bases in the middle. The CDR3 contains 14 residues. Germline V gives CDR1 SQVTM, CDR2 ANQGSEA. CDR3: CSPTLITENTEAFF. The CDR3 coding sequence is TGCAGCCCAACATTAATAACAGAGAACACTGAAGCTTTCTTT.

The rearrangement links TRBV25-1 to TRBJ1-1, with D unresolved. The germline CDR1 and CDR2 sequences are MGHDK and SYGVNS. V was trimmed by 4 bases and J by 6 bases, leaving 12 bases between them. This CDR3 has 13 residues. This CDR3 is CASSVGWTAEAFF. As DNA, the CDR3 is TGTGCCAGCAGTGTAGGGTGGACCGCTGAAGCTTTCTTT.

This clone appeared a single time. The chain carries TRBV27 and TRBJ2-1, with a weak D call TRBD2 (5 bases). From germline, CDR1 is MNHEY and CDR2 SMNVEV (reference sequence). The CDR3 sequence is 16 residues long. Trimming took off 5 bases at V and 7 bases at J, with 21 bases between the two ends. This CDR3 is CASSPEGDPLLNEQFF. DNA for the CDR3: TGTGCCAGCAGTCCTGAGGGAGACCCCTTATTGAATGAGCAGTTCTTC.

The rearrangement joins TRBV27 to TRBJ2-3; TRBD2 is a possible D gene (5 bases). The germline V and J ends were trimmed by 2 bases and 3 bases, with 9 bases remaining between them. This CDR3 has 14 residues. The germline CDR1 and CDR2 sequences are MNHEY and SMNVEV (reference sequence). CDR3 sequence: CASSLQDLTDTQYF. The CDR3 DNA sequence: TGTGCCAGCAGTTTACAGGACTTAACAGATACGCAGTATTTT.

V and J are TRBV7-3 and TRBJ2-1; possibly TRBD1 or TRBD2 for D (6 bases each). This CDR3 region has 13 residues. Germline CDR1 is SGHTA and CDR2 is FQGTGA. With 5 bases removed from V and 10 bases from J, the gap between germline ends came to 15 bases. The CDR3 coding sequence is TGTGCCAGCAGCCCCGGAGGGACAATCGAGCAGTTCTTC. This encodes CASSPGGTIEQFF. The full variable domain, completed using reference TRBV7-3 and TRBJ2-1, is GAGVSQTPSNKVTEKGKYVELRCDPISGHTALYWYRQSLGQGPEFLIYFQGTGAADDSGLPNDRFFAVRPEGSVSTLKIQRTERGDSAVYLCASSPGGTIEQFFGPGTRLTVL.

The chain employs TRBV7-8 and TRBJ2-1, with a tentative D call TRBD2 (7 bases). The CDR3 loop spans 17 amino acids. Trimming took off 2 bases at V and 2 bases at J, with 16 bases between the two ends. CDR1 SGHVS and CDR2 FQNEAQ come from the germline V gene. The CDR3 loop reads CASSLPLGGPTYNEQFF. The CDR3 DNA is TGTGCCAGCAGCTTACCTCTCGGGGGGCCGACCTACAATGAGCAGTTCTTC.